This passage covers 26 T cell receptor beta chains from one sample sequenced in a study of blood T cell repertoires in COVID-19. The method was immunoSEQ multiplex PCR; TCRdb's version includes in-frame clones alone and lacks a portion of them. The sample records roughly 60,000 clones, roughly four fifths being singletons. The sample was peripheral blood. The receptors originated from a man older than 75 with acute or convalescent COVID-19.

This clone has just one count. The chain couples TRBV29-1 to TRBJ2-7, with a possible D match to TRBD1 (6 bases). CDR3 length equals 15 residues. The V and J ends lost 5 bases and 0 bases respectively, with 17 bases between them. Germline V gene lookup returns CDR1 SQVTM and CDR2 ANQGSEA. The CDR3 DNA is TGCAGCGTTCAGCTGGACAGTGTGAGCTCCTACGAGCAGTACTTC. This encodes CSVQLDSVSSYEQYF.

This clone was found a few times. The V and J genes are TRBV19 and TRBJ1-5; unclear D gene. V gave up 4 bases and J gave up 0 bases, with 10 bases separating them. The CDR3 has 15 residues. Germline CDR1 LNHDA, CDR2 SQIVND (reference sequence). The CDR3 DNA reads TGTGCCAGTAGTAGCAGAAGATATAGCAATCAGCCCCAGCATTTT. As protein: CASSSRRYSNQPQHF.

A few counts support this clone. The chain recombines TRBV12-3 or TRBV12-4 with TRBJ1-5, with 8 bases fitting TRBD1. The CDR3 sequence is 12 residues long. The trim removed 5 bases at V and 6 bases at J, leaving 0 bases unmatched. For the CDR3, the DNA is TGTGCCAGCAGTACAGGGGGTCAGCCCCAGCATTTT. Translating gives CASSTGGQPQHF.

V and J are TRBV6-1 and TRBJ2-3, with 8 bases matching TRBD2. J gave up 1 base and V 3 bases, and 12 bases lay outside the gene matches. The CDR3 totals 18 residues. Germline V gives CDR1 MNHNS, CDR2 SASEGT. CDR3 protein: CASSELSSGGGGTDTQYF. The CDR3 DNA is TGTGCCAGCAGTGAGTTGTCGTCGGGGGGGGGAGGCACAGATACGCAGTATTTT.

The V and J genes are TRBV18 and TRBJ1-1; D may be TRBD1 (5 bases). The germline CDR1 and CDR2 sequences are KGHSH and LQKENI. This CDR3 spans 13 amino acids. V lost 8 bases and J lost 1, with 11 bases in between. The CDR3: CASQQARNTEAFF. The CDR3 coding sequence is TGTGCCAGCCAACAGGCCAGGAACACTGAAGCTTTCTTT.

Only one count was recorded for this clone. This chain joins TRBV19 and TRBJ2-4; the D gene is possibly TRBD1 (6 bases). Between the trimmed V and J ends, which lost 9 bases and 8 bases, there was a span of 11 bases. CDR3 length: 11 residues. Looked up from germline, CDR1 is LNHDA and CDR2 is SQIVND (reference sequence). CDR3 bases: TGTGCCAGCCGCAAGGGGGACATTCAGTACTTC. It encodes CASRKGDIQYF.

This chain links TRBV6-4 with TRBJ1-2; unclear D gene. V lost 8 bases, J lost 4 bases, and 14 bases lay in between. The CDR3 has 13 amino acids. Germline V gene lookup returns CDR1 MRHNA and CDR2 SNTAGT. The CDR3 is CASPTGTGYGYTF. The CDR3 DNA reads TGTGCCAGCCCAACGGGTACGGGCTATGGCTACACCTTC.

CDR3 amino acids: CATSRDRRAYSGNTIYF. The CDR3 DNA reads as TGTGCCACCAGCAGAGATCGGAGGGCCTACTCTGGAAACACCATATATTTT. V usage is TRBV15 and J usage is TRBJ1-3; D unclear. CDR3 length: 17 residues. CDR1 LNHNV and CDR2 YYDKDF come from the germline V gene (reference sequence). The V gene lost 0 bases and the J gene lost 0 bases, with 12 bases spanning the gap.

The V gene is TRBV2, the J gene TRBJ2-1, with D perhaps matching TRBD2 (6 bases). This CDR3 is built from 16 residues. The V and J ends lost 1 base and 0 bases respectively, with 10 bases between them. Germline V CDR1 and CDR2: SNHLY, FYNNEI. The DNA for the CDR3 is TGTGCCAGCAGTGAAGGGCGGGGCGTCTCCTACAATGAGCAGTTCTTC. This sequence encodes CASSEGRGVSYNEQFF.

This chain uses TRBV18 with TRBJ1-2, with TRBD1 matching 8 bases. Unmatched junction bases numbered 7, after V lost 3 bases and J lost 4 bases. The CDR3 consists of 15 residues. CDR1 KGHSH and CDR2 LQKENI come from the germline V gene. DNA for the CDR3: TGTGCCAGCTCACCCGGACAGGGCGCGGGCTATGGCTACACCTTC. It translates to CASSPGQGAGYGYTF.

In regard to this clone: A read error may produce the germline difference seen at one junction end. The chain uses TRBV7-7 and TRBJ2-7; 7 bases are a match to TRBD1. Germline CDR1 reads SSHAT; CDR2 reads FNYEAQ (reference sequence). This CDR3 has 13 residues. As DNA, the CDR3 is TGTGCTAGCAGCTTATTCGACAGGGTCGAGCAGTACTTC. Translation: CASSLFDRVEQYF.

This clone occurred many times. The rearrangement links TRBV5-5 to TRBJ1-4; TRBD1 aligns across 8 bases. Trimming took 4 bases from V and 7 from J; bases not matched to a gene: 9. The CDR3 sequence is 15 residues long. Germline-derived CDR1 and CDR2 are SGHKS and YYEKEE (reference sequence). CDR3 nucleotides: TGTGCCAGCAGCCGTGCCGAGCAGGGGGCTGAAAAACTGTTTTTT. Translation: CASSRAEQGAEKLFF. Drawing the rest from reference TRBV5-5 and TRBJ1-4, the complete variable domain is DAGVTQSPTHLIKTRGQQVTLRCSPISGHKSVSWYQQVLGQGPQFIFQYYEKEERGRGNFPDRFSARQFPNYSSELNVNALLLGDSALYLCASSRAEQGAEKLFFGSGTQLSVL.

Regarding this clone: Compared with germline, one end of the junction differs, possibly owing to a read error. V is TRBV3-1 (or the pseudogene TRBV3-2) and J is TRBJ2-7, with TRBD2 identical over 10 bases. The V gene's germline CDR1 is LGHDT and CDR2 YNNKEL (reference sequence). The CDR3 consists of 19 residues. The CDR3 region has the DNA TGTGCCAGCAGTCAAGCCCCAAGCGGGGGGGCCTACTTCTCCTACGAGCAGTACTTC. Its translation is CASSQAPSGGAYFSYEQYF.

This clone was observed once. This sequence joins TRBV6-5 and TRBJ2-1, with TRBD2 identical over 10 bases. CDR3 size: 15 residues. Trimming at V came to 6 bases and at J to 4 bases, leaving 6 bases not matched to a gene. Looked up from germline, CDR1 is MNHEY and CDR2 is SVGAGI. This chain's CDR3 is CASSRTSGAYNEQFF. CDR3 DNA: TGTGCCAGCAGCCGCACTAGCGGGGCTTACAATGAGCAGTTCTTC.

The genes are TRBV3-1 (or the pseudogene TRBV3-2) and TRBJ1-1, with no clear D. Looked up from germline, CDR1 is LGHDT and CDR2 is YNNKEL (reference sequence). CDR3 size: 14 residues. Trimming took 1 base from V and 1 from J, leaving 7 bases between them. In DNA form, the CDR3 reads TGTGCCAGCAGCCAAGCAGGTCCGAACACTGAAGCTTTCTTT. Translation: CASSQAGPNTEAFF.

CDR3 in DNA: TGTGCCAGCAGTTTTACCGGTGGCTACACCTTC. Translating gives CASSFTGGYTF. The chain links TRBV28 to TRBJ1-2; D gene ambiguous. Germline V CDR1 and CDR2: MDHEN, SYDVKM. The CDR3 has 11 amino acids. With 3 bases removed from V and 7 bases from J, the gap between germline ends came to 6 bases.

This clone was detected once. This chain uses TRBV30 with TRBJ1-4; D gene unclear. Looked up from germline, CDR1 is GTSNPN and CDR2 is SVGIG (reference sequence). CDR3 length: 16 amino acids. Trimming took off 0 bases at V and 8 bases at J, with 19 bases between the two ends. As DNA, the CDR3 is TGTGCCTGGAGTGTACAAAAAGGGCGGGGAGGGGAAAAACTGTTTTTT. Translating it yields CAWSVQKGRGGEKLFF. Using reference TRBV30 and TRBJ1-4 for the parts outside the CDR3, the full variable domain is SQTIHQWPATLVQPVGSPLSLECTVEGTSNPNLYWYRQAAGRGLQLLFYSVGIGQISSEVPQNLSASRPQDRQFILSSKKLLLSDSGFYLCAWSVQKGRGGEKLFFGSGTQLSVL.

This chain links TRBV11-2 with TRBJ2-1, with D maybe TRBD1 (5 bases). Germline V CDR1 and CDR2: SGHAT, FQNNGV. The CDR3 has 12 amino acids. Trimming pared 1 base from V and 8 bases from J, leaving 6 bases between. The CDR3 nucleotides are TGTGCCAGCAGCTTAGGGACACATGAGCAGTTCTTC. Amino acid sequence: CASSLGTHEQFF.

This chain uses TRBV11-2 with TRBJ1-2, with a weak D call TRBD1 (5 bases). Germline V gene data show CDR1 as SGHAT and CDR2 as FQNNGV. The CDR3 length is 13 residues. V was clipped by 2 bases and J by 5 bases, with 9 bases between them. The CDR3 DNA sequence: TGTGCCAGCAGCTTAAACGCAGGGTATGGCTACACCTTC. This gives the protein CASSLNAGYGYTF.

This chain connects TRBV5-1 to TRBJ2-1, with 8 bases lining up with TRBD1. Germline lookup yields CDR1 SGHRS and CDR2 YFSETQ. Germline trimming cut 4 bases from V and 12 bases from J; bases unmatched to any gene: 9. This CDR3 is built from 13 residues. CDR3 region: CASSETQGVGQFF. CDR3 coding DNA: TGCGCCAGCAGCGAAACACAGGGGGTTGGGCAGTTCTTC.

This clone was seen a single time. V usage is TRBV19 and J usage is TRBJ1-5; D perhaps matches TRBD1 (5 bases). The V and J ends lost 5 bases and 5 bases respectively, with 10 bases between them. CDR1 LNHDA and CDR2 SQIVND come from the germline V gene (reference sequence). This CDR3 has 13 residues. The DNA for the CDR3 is TGTGCCAGTAGTGGGGGGTACGATCAGCCCCAGCATTTT. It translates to CASSGGYDQPQHF. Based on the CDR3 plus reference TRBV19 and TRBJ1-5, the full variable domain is DGGITQSPKYLFRKEGQNVTLSCEQNLNHDAMYWYRQDPGQGLRLIYYSQIVNDFQKGDIAEGYSVSREKKESFPLTVTSAQKNPTAFYLCASSGGYDQPQHFGDGTRLSIL.

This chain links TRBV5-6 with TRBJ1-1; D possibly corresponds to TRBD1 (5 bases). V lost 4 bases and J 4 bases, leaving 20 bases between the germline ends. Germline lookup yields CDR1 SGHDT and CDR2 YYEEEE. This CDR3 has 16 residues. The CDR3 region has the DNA TGTGCCAGCAGCCTCGTATTACCTGGGGGGAGCACTGAAGCTTTCTTT. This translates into CASSLVLPGGSTEAFF.

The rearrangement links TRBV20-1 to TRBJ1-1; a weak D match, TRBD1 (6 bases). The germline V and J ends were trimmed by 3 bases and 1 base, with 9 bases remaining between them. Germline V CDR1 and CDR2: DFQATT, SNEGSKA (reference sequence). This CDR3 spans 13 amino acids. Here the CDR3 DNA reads TGCAGTGCTAGTTTGGACAGGAACACTGAAGCTTTCTTT. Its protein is CSASLDRNTEAFF.

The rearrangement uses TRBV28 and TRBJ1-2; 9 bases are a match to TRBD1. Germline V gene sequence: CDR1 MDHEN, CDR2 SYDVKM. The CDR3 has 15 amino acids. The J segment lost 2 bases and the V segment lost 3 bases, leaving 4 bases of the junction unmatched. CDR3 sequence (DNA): TGTGCCAGCAGTTTGGACAGGGGTGTCAACTATGGCTACACCTTC. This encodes CASSLDRGVNYGYTF.

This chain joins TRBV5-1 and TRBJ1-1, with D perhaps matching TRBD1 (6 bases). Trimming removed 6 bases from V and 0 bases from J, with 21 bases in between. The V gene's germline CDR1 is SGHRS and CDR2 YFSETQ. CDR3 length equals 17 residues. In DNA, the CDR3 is TGCGCCAGCAACCCAGGGTCAGGGGTAAGGTTGAACACTGAAGCTTTCTTT. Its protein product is CASNPGSGVRLNTEAFF.

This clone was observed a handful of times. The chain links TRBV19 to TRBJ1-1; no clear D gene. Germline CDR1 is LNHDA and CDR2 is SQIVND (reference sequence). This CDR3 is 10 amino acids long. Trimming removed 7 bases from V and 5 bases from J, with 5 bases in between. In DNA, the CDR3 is TGTGCCAGTATGTCGACTGAAGCTTTCTTT. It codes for CASMSTEAFF.